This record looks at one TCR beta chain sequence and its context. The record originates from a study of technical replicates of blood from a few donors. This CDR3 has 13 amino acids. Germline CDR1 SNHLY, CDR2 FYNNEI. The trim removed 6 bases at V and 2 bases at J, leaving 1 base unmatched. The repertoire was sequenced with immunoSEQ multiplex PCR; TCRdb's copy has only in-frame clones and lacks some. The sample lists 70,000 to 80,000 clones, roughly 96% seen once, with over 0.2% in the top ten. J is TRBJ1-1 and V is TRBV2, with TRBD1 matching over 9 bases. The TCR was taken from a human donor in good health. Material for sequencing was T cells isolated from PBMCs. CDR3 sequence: CASRGQGNTEAFF. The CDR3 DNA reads TGTGCCAGCAGGGGACAGGGAAACACTGAAGCTTTCTTT.